This T cell receptor (beta chain) emerged from a study of control samples from healthy donors and cancer patients (dated by TCRdb to about 2020). Worth noting for this clone: This receptor's antigen is unknown. Base qualities were left out, and no much larger clone turns up one base away.

CDR1 and CDR2 were assigned from the germline V gene as SGHRS and YFSETQ. V is shortened by 3 bases, J by 1 base, and the region joining them spans 12 bases. The CDR3 measures 15 amino acids from cysteine to phenylalanine. The kept DNA is CDR3 alone, 45 bases in frame from the first base. Libraries came from the immunoSEQ multiplex PCR assay. What TCRdb holds here is the immuneACCESS table cut down to in-frame rearrangements. Part of the clones is not present; checked against another copy, under half of the missing clones reflect an unresolved V gene, and the others are unexplained. This sample comprises some 71,000 clones, about nine tenths of them detected only once. The ten biggest clones cover about 19% of the sample.

This TCR derives from a man in his sixties with lung cancer. Sequences were obtained from PBMCs. The rearrangement combines TRBV5-1 with TRBJ2-3, and TRBD1 may be the D gene, going by 6 matching bases. The sequenced DNA: TGCGCCAGCAGCTATTCAGGGGATGGCACAGATACGCAGTATTTT. Its protein is CASSYSGDGTDTQYF.